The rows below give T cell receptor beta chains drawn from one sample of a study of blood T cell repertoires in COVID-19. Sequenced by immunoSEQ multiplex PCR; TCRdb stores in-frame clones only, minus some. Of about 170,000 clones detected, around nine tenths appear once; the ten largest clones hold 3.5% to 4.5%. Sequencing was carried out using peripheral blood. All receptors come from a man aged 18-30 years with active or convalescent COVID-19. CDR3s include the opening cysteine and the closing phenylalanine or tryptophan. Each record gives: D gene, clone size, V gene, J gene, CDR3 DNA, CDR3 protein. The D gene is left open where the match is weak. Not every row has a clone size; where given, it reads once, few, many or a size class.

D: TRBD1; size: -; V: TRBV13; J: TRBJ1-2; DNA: TGTGCCAGCAGCTTAGGCCCACAGGGGGGGAACTATGGCTACACCTTC; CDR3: CASSLGPQGGNYGYTF
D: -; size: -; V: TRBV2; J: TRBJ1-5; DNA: TGTGCCAGCACTATCTCCACAGGGTACAATCAGCCCCAGCATTTT; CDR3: CASTISTGYNQPQHF
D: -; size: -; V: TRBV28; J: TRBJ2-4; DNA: TGTGCCAGCAGTTGGGGGCAGGTTGGGGCCGATATTCAGTACTTC; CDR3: CASSWGQVGADIQYF
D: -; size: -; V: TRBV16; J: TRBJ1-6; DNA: TGTGCCAGCAGCCTCACCGACAGAGCCAATTCACCCCTCCACTTT; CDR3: CASSLTDRANSPLHF
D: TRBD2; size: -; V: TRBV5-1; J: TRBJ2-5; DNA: TGCGCCAGCAGCTTGCGGCTAGCGGGAGAGACCCAGTACTTC; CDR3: CASSLRLAGETQYF
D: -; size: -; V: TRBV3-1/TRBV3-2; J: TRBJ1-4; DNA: TGTGCCAGCAGCCAGACCTCTGGCGGTGAAAAACTGTTTTTT; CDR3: CASSQTSGGEKLFF
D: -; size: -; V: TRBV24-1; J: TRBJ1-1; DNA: TGTGCCACCAGTTTCGGGAAGGAAGCTTTCTTT; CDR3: CATSFGKEAFF
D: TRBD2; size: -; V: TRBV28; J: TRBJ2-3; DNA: TGTGCCAGCAGTTCTGGGACTAGCGGACCTTGGGATACGCAGTATTTT; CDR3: CASSSGTSGPWDTQYF
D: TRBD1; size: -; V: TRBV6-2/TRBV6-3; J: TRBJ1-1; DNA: TGTGCCAGCAGTTACCCCGCGGGACAGGGAGGTGGAGCTTTCTTT; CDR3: CASSYPAGQGGGAFF
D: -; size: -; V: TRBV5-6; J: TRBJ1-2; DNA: TGTGCCAGCAGCTACTACAGGGACGGCTACACCTTC; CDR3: CASSYYRDGYTF
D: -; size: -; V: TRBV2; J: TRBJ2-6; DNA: TGTGCCAGCAGTGACGAGGGGGGGCCGGGGGCCAACGTCCTGACTTTC; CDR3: CASSDEGGPGANVLTF
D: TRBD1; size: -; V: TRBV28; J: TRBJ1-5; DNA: TGTGCCAGCAGTCCAGACAGGGTTGGGCAGCCCCAGCATTTT; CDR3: CASSPDRVGQPQHF
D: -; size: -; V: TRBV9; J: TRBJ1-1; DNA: TGTGCCAGCAGCGTAGGTCGGACAATGAACACTGAAGCTTTCTTT; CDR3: CASSVGRTMNTEAFF
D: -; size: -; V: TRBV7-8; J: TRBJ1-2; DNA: TGTGCCAGCAGCCCCATGGCCTCGGGGGGGTATGGCTACACCTTC; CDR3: CASSPMASGGYGYTF
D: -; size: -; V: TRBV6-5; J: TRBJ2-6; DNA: TGTGCCAGCAGTTTTACAGGGTCTGGGGCCAACGTCCTGACTTTC; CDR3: CASSFTGSGANVLTF
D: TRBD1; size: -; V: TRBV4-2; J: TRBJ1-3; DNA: TGTGCCAGCAGCCGCGGACAGGGAGGGCCTGGAAACACCATATATTTT; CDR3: CASSRGQGGPGNTIYF
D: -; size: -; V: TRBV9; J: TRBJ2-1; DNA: TGTGCCAGCAGCGTAGATCTGAGCACTGAGCAGTTCTTC; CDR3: CASSVDLSTEQFF
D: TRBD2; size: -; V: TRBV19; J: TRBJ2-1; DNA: TGTGCCAGTAGTATGGAAGCGGGAGTGGGCTATGAGCAGTTCTTC; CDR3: CASSMEAGVGYEQFF
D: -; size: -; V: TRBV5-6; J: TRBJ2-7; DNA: TGTGCCAGCAGCTTCAAGCTAGCGAACTACGAGCAGTACTTC; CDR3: CASSFKLANYEQYF
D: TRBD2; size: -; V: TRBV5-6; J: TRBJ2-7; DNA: TGTGCCAGCAGCTTTAGCGGGCTATACGAGCAGTACTTC; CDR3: CASSFSGLYEQYF
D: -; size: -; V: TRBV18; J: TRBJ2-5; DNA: TGTGCCAGCTCAACAAAGACAGCCCAAGAGACCCAGTACTTC; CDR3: CASSTKTAQETQYF
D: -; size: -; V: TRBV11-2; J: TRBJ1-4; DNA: TGTGCCAGCAGCCTCGGGGTGGCTAATGAAAAACTGTTTTTT; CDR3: CASSLGVANEKLFF
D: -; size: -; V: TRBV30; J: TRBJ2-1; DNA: TGTGCCTGGAGTGGGTTTCTATACAATGAGCAGTTCTTC; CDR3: CAWSGFLYNEQFF
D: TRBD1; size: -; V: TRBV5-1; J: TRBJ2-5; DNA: TGCGCCAGCAGCTTGGAGGGGGCCCAAGAGACCCAGTACTTC; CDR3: CASSLEGAQETQYF
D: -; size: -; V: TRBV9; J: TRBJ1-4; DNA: TGTGCCAGCAGCGCTTACGGAGGTTTGGCGGCTAATGAAAAACTGTTTTTT; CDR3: CASSAYGGLAANEKLFF
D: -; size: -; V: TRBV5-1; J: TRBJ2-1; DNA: TGCGCCAGCAGCCATATAACCGAGCGGTACAATGAGCAGTTCTTC; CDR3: CASSHITERYNEQFF
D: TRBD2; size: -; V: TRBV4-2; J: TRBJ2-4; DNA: TGTGCCAGCAGCCAAGTCTCCAGCGGGGGGGCCTCTAACAAAAACATTCAGTACTTC; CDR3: CASSQVSSGGASNKNIQYF
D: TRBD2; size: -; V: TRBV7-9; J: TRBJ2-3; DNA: TGTGCCAGCAGCTTAGGAGTGGCGGGGGGGCGGTCGAGCACAGATACGCAGTATTTT; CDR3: CASSLGVAGGRSSTDTQYF
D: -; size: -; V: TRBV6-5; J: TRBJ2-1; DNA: TGTGCCAGCAGTCGCGGGGCCTACAATGAGCAGTTCTTC; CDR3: CASSRGAYNEQFF
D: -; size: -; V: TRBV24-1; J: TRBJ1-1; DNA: TGTGCCACCAGTGAAGGCAGGGTGAACACTGAAGCTTTCTTT; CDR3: CATSEGRVNTEAFF
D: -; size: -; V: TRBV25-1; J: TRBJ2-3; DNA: TGTGCCAGCAGTGACCCTGTGAGAGTACCTACAGATACGCAGTATTTT; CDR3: CASSDPVRVPTDTQYF
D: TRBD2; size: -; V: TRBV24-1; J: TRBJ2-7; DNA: TGTGCCACCCAGGCGGGGGGATCCTACGAGCAGTACTTC; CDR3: CATQAGGSYEQYF
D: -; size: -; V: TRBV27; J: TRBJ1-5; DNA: TGTGCCAGCAGTGCGGACATTTTCCAGCCCCAGCATTTT; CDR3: CASSADIFQPQHF
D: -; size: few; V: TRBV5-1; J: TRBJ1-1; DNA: TGCGCCAGCAGCTTGGGAGTTTTGAACACTGAAGCTTTCTTT; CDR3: CASSLGVLNTEAFF
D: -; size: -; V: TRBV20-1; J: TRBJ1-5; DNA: TGCAGTGCTAGTCCCCCGCGAGGGAAACAGCCCCAGCATTTT; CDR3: CSASPPRGKQPQHF